What follows are 8 T cell receptor beta chains derived from one specimen sequenced in a study of blood T cell repertoires in COVID-19. Profiling relied on immunoSEQ multiplex PCR, and the TCRdb table lists in-frame clones only, not all of them. This sample yields about 160,000 clones, of which over 65% are seen a single time; under 2.5% belongs to the top ten. Sequences were obtained from peripheral blood. Every receptor here comes from a man aged 70-80 years with acute or convalescent COVID-19.

The genes are TRBV9 and TRBJ1-2, with TRBD1 matching 9 bases. CDR3 length: 14 residues. V gave up 4 bases and J gave up 5 bases; unmatched junction bases: 6. The germline V gene encodes CDR1 SGDLS and CDR2 YYNGEE. The CDR3 reads CASSTTGTGYGYTF. The CDR3 nucleotides read TGTGCCAGCAGCACGACCGGGACAGGGTATGGCTACACCTTC.

In this sample, this clone turned up once. V and J are TRBV28 and TRBJ1-1; TRBD1 matches at 8 bases. Per germline, CDR1 MDHEN and CDR2 SYDVKM. The CDR3 spans 14 residues. V gave up 6 bases and J gave up 5 bases; unmatched junction bases: 8. The CDR3 DNA is TGTGCCAGCAGCCCAGGGGGCGCCTGGACTGAAGCTTTCTTT. Translation: CASSPGGAWTEAFF.

The chain recombines TRBV10-3 with TRBJ2-7; 10 bases are shared with TRBD2. CDR3 length equals 15 residues. The trim removed 6 bases at V and 2 bases at J, leaving 7 bases unmatched. Germline assignment: CDR1 ENHRY and CDR2 SYGVKD. CDR3 sequence: CAISRTSGLPYEQYF. The CDR3 nucleotides are TGTGCCATCAGCAGGACTAGCGGCCTTCCCTACGAGCAGTACTTC.

The rearrangement joins TRBV4-1 to TRBJ2-7; TRBD1 matches 7 bases. V was clipped by 2 bases and J by 3 bases; unmatched bases: 13. This CDR3 region has 17 residues. The germline CDR1 and CDR2 sequences are MGHRA and YSYEKL. Here the CDR3 reads CASSQFTRGSKNYEQYF. The DNA for the CDR3 is TGCGCCAGCAGCCAATTCACCAGGGGGAGCAAGAACTACGAGCAGTACTTC.

The count of this clone is one. This chain connects TRBV18 to TRBJ2-7; D unresolved. The CDR3 totals 14 residues. V was shortened by 3 bases and J by 0 bases, with 9 bases between the two germline ends. Germline V gene lookup returns CDR1 KGHSH and CDR2 LQKENI. CDR3 residues: CASSPSTDSYEQYF. Here the CDR3 DNA reads TGTGCCAGCTCACCTTCTACAGACTCCTACGAGCAGTACTTC.

V usage is TRBV9 and J usage is TRBJ1-3; D perhaps matches TRBD1 (5 bases). The germline V and J ends were trimmed by 0 bases and 0 bases, with 16 bases remaining between them. The V gene's germline CDR1 is SGDLS and CDR2 YYNGEE. The CDR3 has 18 amino acids. The CDR3 is CASSVEGGARFSGNTIYF. The CDR3 nucleotides are TGTGCCAGCAGCGTAGAGGGAGGGGCTCGGTTCTCTGGAAACACCATATATTTT.

This chain links TRBV6-5 with TRBJ2-6; D is undetermined. Trimming removed 2 bases at V and 0 bases at J, with 8 bases between. Germline CDR1 and CDR2: MNHEY and SVGAGI. The CDR3 sequence is 16 residues long. CDR3 nucleotide sequence: TGTGCCAGCAGTTACAGGTGGGCCTCTGGGGCCAACGTCCTGACTTTC. This encodes CASSYRWASGANVLTF.

The chain joins TRBV21-1 to TRBJ1-1. TRBV21-1 is flagged as a pseudogene. This CDR3 is 15 amino acids long. DNA for the CDR3: TGTGCCAGCAGCAAAGCGCAGGCCCGCGGGACTGAAGCTTTCTTT. The encoded protein is CASSKAQARGTEAFF.